A single sample gave rise to the 17 T cell receptor beta chains below, sequenced in a study of beta chain features in type 1 diabetes. Reverse transcription of all isolated RNA meant that expressed TCRB transcripts were sequenced. Libraries were prepared by immunoSEQ multiplex PCR; TCRdb keeps only in-frame clonotypes and omits some of them. The data contain about 140,000 clones, 9.7% of them singletons. What was sequenced was central memory CD4+ T cells from blood. The receptors here all came from a woman in her forties in good health.

The rearrangement uses TRBV25-1 and TRBJ1-2, with D unclear. Germline V lookup: CDR1 MGHDK, CDR2 SYGVNS. The CDR3 consists of 15 residues. Trimming took off 2 bases at V and 2 bases at J, with 12 bases between the two ends. DNA of the CDR3: TGTGCCAGCAGTGAAGGTTCATTTCGGAACTATGGCTACACCTTC. Amino acid sequence: CASSEGSFRNYGYTF.

In this sample, this clone turned up a few times. The chain links TRBV27 to TRBJ1-2, with 8 positions matching TRBD1. Per germline, CDR1 MNHEY and CDR2 SMNVEV (reference sequence). The V gene end was trimmed by 2 bases and the J gene end by 4 bases; junction bases not matched to a gene: 3. The CDR3 is 14 residues long. The CDR3 nucleotides read TGTGCCAGCAGTTTAGAGGGGACAGGCTATGGCTACACCTTC. This translates into CASSLEGTGYGYTF.

This clone was recorded a few times. This chain uses TRBV19 with TRBJ2-1; 7 bases are shared with TRBD1. J lost 8 bases, V lost 4 bases, and 17 bases had no gene match. Per the germline V gene, CDR1 is LNHDA and CDR2 is SQIVND (reference sequence). This CDR3 region has 17 residues. CDR3 nucleotides: TGTGCCAGTAGTACCTCGACAGGGTGGGGCACTGTGGATGAGCAGTTCTTC. This codes for CASSTSTGWGTVDEQFF.

In this sample, this clone turned up a few times. The chain has TRBV7-9 and TRBJ2-7, with D hard to call. Trimming removed 5 bases from V and 5 bases from J, with 7 bases in between. Germline V lookup: CDR1 SEHNR, CDR2 FQNEAQ (reference sequence). This CDR3 has 11 residues. The CDR3 DNA is TGTGCCAGCAGCCCCCATGACGAGCAGTACTTC. Translating gives CASSPHDEQYF.

The chain links TRBV18 to TRBJ1-5, with D possibly TRBD1 on 6 matching bases. The CDR3 runs 16 residues. Germline V CDR1 and CDR2: KGHSH, LQKENI. Trimming stripped 5 bases from V and 1 base from J, with 15 bases between. The CDR3 DNA sequence: TGTGCCAGCTCAGCGAACACAGGGCGAAGCAATCAGCCCCAGCATTTT. It is translated as CASSANTGRSNQPQHF. The full variable domain, its missing parts supplied by reference TRBV18 and TRBJ1-5, is NAGVMQNPRHLVRRRGQEARLRCSPMKGHSHVYWYRQLPEEGLKFMVYLQKENIIDESGMPKERFSAEFPKEGPSILRIQQVVRGDSAAYFCASSANTGRSNQPQHFGDGTRLSIL.

The V call is TRBV9, the J call TRBJ2-1, with TRBD2 matching over 13 bases. Germline values: CDR1 SGDLS, CDR2 YYNGEE. CDR3 length equals 19 residues. V shed 7 bases, J shed 0 bases, and the junction held 13 bases outside the gene matches. CDR3 sequence: CASGKTSGGSFSSYNEQFF. The DNA for the CDR3 is TGTGCCAGCGGAAAGACTAGCGGGGGGTCCTTCAGCTCCTACAATGAGCAGTTCTTC.

The chain carries TRBV19 and TRBJ2-7, with 9 bases aligning to TRBD1. Germline assignment: CDR1 LNHDA and CDR2 SQIVND (reference sequence). Trimming took 10 bases from V and 6 from J; bases not matched to a gene: 4. The length of the CDR3 is 11 residues. As DNA, the CDR3 is TGTGCCACCTCGGACAGGGGCGAGCAGTACTTC. Its translation is CATSDRGEQYF.

This clone was recorded at least ten times. The rearrangement joins TRBV4-2 to TRBJ1-2; D is unresolved. Trimming pared 0 bases from V and 7 bases from J, leaving 9 bases between. Germline V gene data show CDR1 as LGHNA and CDR2 as YNFKEQ. The CDR3 consists of 13 residues. CDR3 protein: CASSQDWRSGYTF. CDR3 DNA sequence: TGTGCCAGCAGCCAAGATTGGCGGAGTGGCTACACCTTC.

V gene TRBV6-5 combines with J gene TRBJ2-3; D is perhaps TRBD2 (5 bases). CDR3 size: 15 residues. V was trimmed by 0 bases and J by 1 base, leaving 8 bases between them. Germline values: CDR1 MNHEY, CDR2 SVGAGI. The CDR3 DNA is TGTGCCAGCAGTTACTCTCGGGGTGGCACAGATACGCAGTATTTT. This codes for CASSYSRGGTDTQYF.

This clone has just a few counts. The chain employs TRBV5-1 and TRBJ2-5, with 7 nucleotides matching TRBD2. After removal of 6 bases from V and 1 base from J, the junction contained 3 bases not matched to a gene. The germline gives CDR1 SGHRS, CDR2 YFSETQ. The CDR3 length is 13 residues. The CDR3 DNA reads as TGCGCCAGCAACCCTAGCGGCCAAGAGACCCAGTACTTC. Amino acids: CASNPSGQETQYF.

This clone has ten or more counts. J is TRBJ2-3 and V is TRBV19, with 7 bases lining up with TRBD1. V was pared by 6 bases and J by 1 base, with 7 bases of the junction left unmatched. This CDR3 has 15 residues. Germline-derived CDR1 and CDR2 are LNHDA and SQIVND (reference sequence). CDR3 DNA: TGTGCCAGTAGGAGCGGACAGGCGGGCACAGATACGCAGTATTTT. Translating gives CASRSGQAGTDTQYF.

The table lists this clone with many counts. V usage is TRBV5-4 and J usage is TRBJ2-1; D gene unclear. The CDR3 has 14 amino acids. The V end was cut by 0 bases, the J end by 4 bases, with 8 bases between. Germline-derived CDR1 and CDR2 are SGHNT and YYREEE (reference sequence). CDR3 protein: CASSLAGLYNEQFF. DNA for the CDR3: TGTGCCAGCAGCTTGGCCGGTCTGTACAATGAGCAGTTCTTC.

The V and J genes are TRBV9 and TRBJ2-3; 7 nucleotides agree with TRBD2. Germline trimming cut 6 bases from V and 3 bases from J; bases unmatched to any gene: 10. The CDR3 has 15 amino acids. The germline gives CDR1 SGDLS, CDR2 YYNGEE. The CDR3 reads CASTSLPGGTDTQYF. For the CDR3, the DNA is TGTGCCAGCACCTCTCTCCCGGGGGGTACAGATACGCAGTATTTT.

The J gene is TRBJ2-7, the V gene TRBV5-1; TRBD1 is a possible D gene (6 bases). The V end lost 0 bases, the J end lost 0 bases, and 16 bases lay between the germline ends. In germline, CDR1 is SGHRS, CDR2 YFSETQ. This CDR3 is built from 17 residues. The CDR3 spells CASSLGSGTKSSYEQYF. In DNA form, the CDR3 reads TGCGCCAGCAGCTTGGGGTCCGGGACAAAGAGCTCCTACGAGCAGTACTTC. The full variable domain, in which reference TRBV5-1 and TRBJ2-7 provide the parts outside the CDR3, is KAGVTQTPRYLIKTRGQQVTLSCSPISGHRSVSWYQQTPGQGLQFLFEYFSETQRNKGNFPGRFSGRQFSNSRSEMNVSTLELGDSALYLCASSLGSGTKSSYEQYFGPGTRLTVT.

This chain links TRBV27 with TRBJ2-2, with D perhaps TRBD1 (6 bases). Per germline, CDR1 MNHEY and CDR2 SMNVEV (reference sequence). Trimming removed 5 bases from V and 1 base from J, with 17 bases in between. The CDR3 is made up of 17 amino acids. The CDR3 DNA is TGTGCCAGCAGTCTTATTCTCGGGACAATGAACACCGGGGAGCTGTTTTTT. Protein product: CASSLILGTMNTGELFF.

The rearrangement links TRBV5-1 to TRBJ1-2; possible D gene TRBD1, 5 bases. V was pared by 6 bases and J by 6 bases, with 15 bases between. CDR1 is SGHRS and CDR2 is YFSETQ in the germline V gene. The CDR3 is made up of 13 amino acids. CDR3 in DNA: TGCGCCAGCACAGATACGGGGGGTGATGGCTACACCTTC. Its translation: CASTDTGGDGYTF.

This clone occurred a few times. The chain carries TRBV7-2 and TRBJ2-3; unclear D gene. V lost 4 bases and J lost 14, with 16 bases in between. The CDR3 sequence is 12 residues long. The V gene's germline CDR1 is SGHTA and CDR2 FQGNSA. The CDR3 DNA sequence: TGTGCCAGCAGCTCGTCTGACGCCCCGGGGTATTTT. It is translated as CASSSSDAPGYF. Variable domain in full (rest from reference TRBV7-2 and TRBJ2-3): GAGVSQSPSNKVTEKGKDVELRCDPISGHTALYWYRQSLGQGLEFLIYFQGNSAPDKSGLPSDRFSAERTGGSVSTLTIQRTQQEDSAVYLCASSSSDAPGYFGPGTRLTVL.